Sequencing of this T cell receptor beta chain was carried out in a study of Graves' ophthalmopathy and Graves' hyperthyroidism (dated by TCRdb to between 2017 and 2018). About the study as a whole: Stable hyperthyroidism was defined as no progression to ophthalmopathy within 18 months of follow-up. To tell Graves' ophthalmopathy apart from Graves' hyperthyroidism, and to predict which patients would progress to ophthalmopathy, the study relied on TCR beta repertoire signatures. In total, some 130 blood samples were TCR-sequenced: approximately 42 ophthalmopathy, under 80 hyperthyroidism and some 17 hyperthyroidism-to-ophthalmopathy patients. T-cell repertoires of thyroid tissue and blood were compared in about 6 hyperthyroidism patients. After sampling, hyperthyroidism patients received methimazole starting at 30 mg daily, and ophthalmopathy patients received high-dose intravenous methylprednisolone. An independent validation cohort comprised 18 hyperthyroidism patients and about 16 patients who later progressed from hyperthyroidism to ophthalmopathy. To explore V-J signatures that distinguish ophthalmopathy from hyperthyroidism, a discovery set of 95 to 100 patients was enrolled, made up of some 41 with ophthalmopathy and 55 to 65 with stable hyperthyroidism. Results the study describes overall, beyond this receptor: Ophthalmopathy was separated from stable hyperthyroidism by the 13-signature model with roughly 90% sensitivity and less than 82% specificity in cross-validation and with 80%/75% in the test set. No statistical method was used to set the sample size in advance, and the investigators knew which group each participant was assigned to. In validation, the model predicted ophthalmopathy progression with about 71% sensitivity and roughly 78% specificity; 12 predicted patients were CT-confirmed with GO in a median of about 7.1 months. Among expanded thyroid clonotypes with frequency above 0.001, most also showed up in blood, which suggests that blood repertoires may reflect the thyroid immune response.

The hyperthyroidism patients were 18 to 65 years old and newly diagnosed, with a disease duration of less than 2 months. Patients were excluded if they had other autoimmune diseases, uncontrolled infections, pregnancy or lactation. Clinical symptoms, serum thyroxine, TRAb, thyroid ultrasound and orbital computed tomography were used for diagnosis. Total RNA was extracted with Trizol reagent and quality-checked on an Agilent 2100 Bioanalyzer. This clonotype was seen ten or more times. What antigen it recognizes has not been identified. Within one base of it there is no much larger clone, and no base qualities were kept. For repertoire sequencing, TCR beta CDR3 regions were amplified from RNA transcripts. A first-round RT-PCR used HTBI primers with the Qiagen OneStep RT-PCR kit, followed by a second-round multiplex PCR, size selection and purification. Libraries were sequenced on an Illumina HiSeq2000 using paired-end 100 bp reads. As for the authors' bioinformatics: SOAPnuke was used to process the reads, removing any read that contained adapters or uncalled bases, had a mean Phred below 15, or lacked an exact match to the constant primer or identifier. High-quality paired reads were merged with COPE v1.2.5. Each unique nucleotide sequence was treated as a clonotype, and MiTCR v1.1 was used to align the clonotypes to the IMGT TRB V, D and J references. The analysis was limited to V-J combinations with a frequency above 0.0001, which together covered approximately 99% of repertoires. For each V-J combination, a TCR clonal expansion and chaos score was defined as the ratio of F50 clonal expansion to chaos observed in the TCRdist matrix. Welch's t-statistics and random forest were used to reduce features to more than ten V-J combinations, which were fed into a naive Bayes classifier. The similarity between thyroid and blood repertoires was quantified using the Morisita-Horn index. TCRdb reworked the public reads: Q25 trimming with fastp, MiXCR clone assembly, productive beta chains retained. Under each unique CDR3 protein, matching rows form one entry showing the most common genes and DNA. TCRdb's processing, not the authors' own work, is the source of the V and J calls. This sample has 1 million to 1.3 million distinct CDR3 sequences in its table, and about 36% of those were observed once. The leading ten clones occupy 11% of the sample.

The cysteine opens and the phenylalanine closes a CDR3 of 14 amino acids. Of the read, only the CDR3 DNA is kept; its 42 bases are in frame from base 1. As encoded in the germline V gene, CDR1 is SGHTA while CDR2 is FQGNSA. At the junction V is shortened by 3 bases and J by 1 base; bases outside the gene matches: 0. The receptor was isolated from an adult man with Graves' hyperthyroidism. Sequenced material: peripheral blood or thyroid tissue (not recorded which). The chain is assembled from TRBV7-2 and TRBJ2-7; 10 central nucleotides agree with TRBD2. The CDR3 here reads CASSLGLASYEQYF. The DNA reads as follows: TGTGCCAGCAGCTTGGGACTAGCGTCCTACGAGCAGTACTTC.